This T cell receptor (beta chain) was sequenced in a study of blood T cell repertoires in COVID-19. The method was immunoSEQ multiplex PCR; TCRdb's version includes in-frame clones alone and lacks a portion of them. The table lists roughly 410,000 clones, more than 70% of them singletons. The germline V gene has CDR1 MDHEN and CDR2 SYDVKM. The CDR3 has 16 amino acids. The ends lost 5 bases at V and 1 base at J; junction bases unmatched: 4. The TCR comes from a man between 35 and 55 years old with acute or convalescent COVID-19. The specimen was peripheral blood. The gene calls are TRBV28 and TRBJ1-6, with TRBD1 identical over 8 bases. This CDR3 reads CASSTTGGSYNSPLHF. The CDR3 DNA reads TGTGCCAGCAGTACCACAGGGGGTTCCTATAATTCACCCCTCCACTTT.